This T cell receptor (beta chain) was recovered during a study of T cells expressing NK-cell markers. TCRdb re-called the 5' RACE reads and catalogs CDR3 proteins one per entry, DNA excluded. With under 200,000 distinct CDR3 sequences in the sample, the ten largest clones hold around 20%. This CDR3 comprises 14 residues. The specimen was blood T cells: a sorted CD56 or NKG2C T cell subset, CD4+ or CD8+ T cells, or bulk PBMC T cells (not recorded which). This receptor was identified in a woman aged 18-70 years in good health. The rearrangement uses TRBV12-3 or TRBV12-4 and TRBJ2-7; the TCRdb call, TRBD2, lacks DNA for checking. CDR3 region: CASSFAGPPNEQYF.